Given below is one T cell receptor (beta chain) in context. The antigen is unknown. The data were obtained in a study of shared clonotypes between healthy human individuals. Across the study: The donor pool was made up of a couple of women and three men aged 18 to 49. Whole-study results and caveats: Generation probability values for non-shared clonotypes were lower than those for clonotypes shared by all four donors.

Germline assignment: CDR1 MNHEY and CDR2 SMNVEV (reference sequence). With 5 bases clipped from V and 4 bases from J, the junction kept 7 bases outside the gene matches. CDR3 length: 15 residues. Memory CD4+ cells were the fraction left after CD45RA+ naive selection. The table came from immunoSEQ multiplex PCR; TCRdb's copy has only in-frame clones and leaves some out. The sample contains some 1.5 million clones, around 97% of which appear only once. The V gene is TRBV27, the J gene TRBJ1-5; TRBD1 matches 8 bases. Source material: naive CD4+ T cells sorted from blood. Documented subset: CD45RA+ positively selected. The sequence came from a man between 25 and 39 years old in good health. CDR3 DNA: TGTGCCAGCAGTCAGTCGACAGGGGCAAATCAGCCCCAGCATTTT. Residues: CASSQSTGANQPQHF.